The TCR beta chain described here comes from a study of blood T cell repertoires in COVID-19. Study at large: COVID-19 samples, acute and convalescent, were from the United States, Italy and Spain.

V was shortened by 9 bases and J by 0 bases, with 15 bases between the two germline ends. Germline V lookup: CDR1 LNHDA, CDR2 SQIVND (reference sequence). The CDR3 loop spans 14 amino acids. Original handling: Amplification with reference gene primers provided the estimates of nucleated cell counts. TCRdb's copy holds only in-frame clones and misses some; the assay was immunoSEQ multiplex PCR. V and J calls plus clone size are reproduced from that table; the DNA served to infer D and trimming. The sample has some 80,000 clones; around 82% are singletons. This chain uses TRBV19 with TRBJ2-7, with a tentative D call TRBD2 (5 bases). Sequencing used peripheral blood. The source of this sequence is a human donor in a cohort sampled during active COVID-19. The DNA of the CDR3 is TGTGCCAGCAGCCCATTGGGGAGCTCCTACGAGCAGTACTTC. Translation: CASSPLGSSYEQYF.